Shown below are 9 T cell receptor beta chains from a single sample sequenced in a study of blood T cell repertoires in COVID-19. TCRdb keeps only in-frame clones here, not all; method: immunoSEQ multiplex PCR. The table lists about 190,000 clones, about nine tenths of them singletons. Material: peripheral blood. These receptors came from a man aged 25-40 years with acute or convalescent COVID-19.

This clone was seen a few times. The gene calls are TRBV7-2 and TRBJ2-7, with D possibly being TRBD1 (5 bases). Per germline, CDR1 SGHTA and CDR2 FQGNSA. The CDR3 has 13 residues. Between the trimmed V and J ends, which lost 2 bases and 3 bases, there was a span of 8 bases. The CDR3 region is CASSLRTNYEQYF. The CDR3 coding sequence is TGTGCCAGCAGCTTACGGACAAACTACGAGCAGTACTTC. Full variable domain (outside the CDR3, taken from reference TRBV7-2 and TRBJ2-7): GAGVSQSPSNKVTEKGKDVELRCDPISGHTALYWYRQSLGQGLEFLIYFQGNSAPDKSGLPSDRFSAERTGGSVSTLTIQRTQQEDSAVYLCASSLRTNYEQYFGPGTRLTVT.

The gene calls are TRBV5-1 and TRBJ1-5; D might be TRBD1 (6 bases). Per the germline V gene, CDR1 is SGHRS and CDR2 is YFSETQ. The CDR3 is 17 amino acids. V was pared by 0 bases and J by 3 bases, with 16 bases between. The CDR3 here is CASSLVGVGDNNQPQHF. CDR3 DNA: TGCGCCAGCAGCTTGGTCGGTGTCGGGGACAACAATCAGCCCCAGCATTTT.

The chain combines TRBV5-5 with TRBJ1-6, with a tentative D call TRBD1 (6 bases). Germline loops: CDR1 SGHKS, CDR2 YYEKEE (reference sequence). The CDR3 contains 16 residues. Between the trimmed V and J ends, which lost 2 bases and 0 bases, there was a span of 9 bases. CDR3 protein: CASSFTGTSYNSPLHF. The CDR3 DNA follows: TGTGCCAGCAGCTTCACAGGGACCTCCTATAATTCACCCCTCCACTTT.

Here the CDR3 DNA reads TGTGCCAGCAGCTTGGGACACCAGGGGGCGAGTGAAAAACTGTTTTTT. Translated, it gives CASSLGHQGASEKLFF. The chain has TRBV5-5 and TRBJ1-4, with 8 nucleotides matching TRBD1. Trimming at V came to 0 bases and at J to 7 bases, leaving 8 bases not matched to a gene. Germline loops: CDR1 SGHKS, CDR2 YYEKEE (reference sequence). The length of the CDR3 is 16 residues.

This sequence joins TRBV27 and TRBJ2-2; possible D gene TRBD2, 6 bases. Trimming stripped 5 bases from V and 5 bases from J, with 9 bases between. Germline V gene data show CDR1 as MNHEY and CDR2 as SMNVEV (reference sequence). CDR3 length: 13 amino acids. The CDR3 is CASSQGGTGELFF. The CDR3 coding sequence is TGTGCCAGCAGTCAGGGAGGTACCGGGGAGCTGTTTTTT.

V gene TRBV30 combines with J gene TRBJ1-2, with 7 bases matching TRBD1. The CDR3 length is 16 residues. Germline CDR1 is GTSNPN and CDR2 is SVGIG (reference sequence). Germline trimming cut 3 bases from V and 6 bases from J; bases unmatched to any gene: 16. The CDR3, as DNA: TGTGCCTGGAGCGAGCGCAACAGGGGAATCGGGGATGGCTACACCTTC. Protein: CAWSERNRGIGDGYTF. Variable domain in full (rest from reference TRBV30 and TRBJ1-2): SQTIHQWPATLVQPVGSPLSLECTVEGTSNPNLYWYRQAAGRGLQLLFYSVGIGQISSEVPQNLSASRPQDRQFILSSKKLLLSDSGFYLCAWSERNRGIGDGYTFGSGTRLTVV.

This clone occurred once. This chain joins TRBV30 and TRBJ1-2, with 12 bases identical to TRBD1. The junction had 9 bases not matched to a gene; V was cut back by 5 bases and J by 8 bases. The CDR3 length is 14 residues. CDR1 is GTSNPN and CDR2 is SVGIG in the germline V gene (reference sequence). The CDR3 sequence: CAWARDRGLGGYTF. CDR3 nucleotides: TGTGCCTGGGCGAGGGACAGGGGGCTGGGAGGCTACACCTTC.

The V and J genes are TRBV5-1 and TRBJ2-4; the match to TRBD2 covers 7 bases. CDR1 is SGHRS and CDR2 is YFSETQ in the germline V gene. There are 16 residues in the CDR3. Losses at the gene ends were 1 base for V and 2 bases for J; bases not matched to a gene: 6. The CDR3, as DNA: TGCGCCAGCAGCTTGATGATAGCGGGTCCCAAAAACATTCAGTACTTC. Translation gives CASSLMIAGPKNIQYF.

The rearrangement joins TRBV6-1 to TRBJ2-7; tentatively, D is TRBD1 (7 bases). Deletions cut 6 bases from V and 0 bases from J, with 15 bases between. CDR3 length equals 15 residues. CDR1 MNHNS and CDR2 SASEGT come from the germline V gene. In DNA, the CDR3 is TGTGCCAGCAGAGACCCGGGGGACAGCTCCTACGAGCAGTACTTC. Its translation: CASRDPGDSSYEQYF.